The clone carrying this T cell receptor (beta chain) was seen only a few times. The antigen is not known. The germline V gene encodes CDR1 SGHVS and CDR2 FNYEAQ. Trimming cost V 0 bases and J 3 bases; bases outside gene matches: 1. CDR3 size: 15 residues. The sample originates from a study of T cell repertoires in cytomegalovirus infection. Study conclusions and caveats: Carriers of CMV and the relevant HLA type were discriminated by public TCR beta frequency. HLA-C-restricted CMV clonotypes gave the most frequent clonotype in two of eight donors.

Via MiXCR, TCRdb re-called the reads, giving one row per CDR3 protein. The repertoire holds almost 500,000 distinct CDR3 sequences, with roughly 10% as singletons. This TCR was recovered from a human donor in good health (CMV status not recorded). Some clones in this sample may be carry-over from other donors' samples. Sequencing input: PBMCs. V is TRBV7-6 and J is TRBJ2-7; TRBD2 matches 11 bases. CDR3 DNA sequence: TGTGCCAGCAGCTTAGCCACTAGCGGGAGCTACGAGCAGTACTTC. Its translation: CASSLATSGSYEQYF.